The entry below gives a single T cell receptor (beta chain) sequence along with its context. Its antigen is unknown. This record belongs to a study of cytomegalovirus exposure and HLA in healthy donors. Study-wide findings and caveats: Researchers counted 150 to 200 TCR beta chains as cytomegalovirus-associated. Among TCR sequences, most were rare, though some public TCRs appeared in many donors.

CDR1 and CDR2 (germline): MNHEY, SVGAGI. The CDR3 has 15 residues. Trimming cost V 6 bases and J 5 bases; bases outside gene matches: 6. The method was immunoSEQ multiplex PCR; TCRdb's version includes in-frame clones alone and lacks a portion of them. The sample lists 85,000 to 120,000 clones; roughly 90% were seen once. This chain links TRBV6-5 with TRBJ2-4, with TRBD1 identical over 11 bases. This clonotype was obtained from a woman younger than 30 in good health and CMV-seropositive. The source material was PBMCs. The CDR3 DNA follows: TGTGCCAGCAGAGCCGGGACAGGGGGGCAAAACATTCAGTACTTC. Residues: CASRAGTGGQNIQYF.